The 22 T cell receptor beta chains reported below all come from one sample, sequenced in a study of identifying expanded T cells in peripheral blood. This table comes from immunoSEQ multiplex PCR, and its TCRdb copy is limited to in-frame clones, with some not included. The data show about 110,000 clones, 85% to 90% seen once. The source material was blood. The receptors shown here come from a person aged 18 to 75 in good health.

CDR3 DNA sequence: TGTGCCAGCAGTTTGTACAGGGGTGTAGAAGCTTTCTTT. Translated: CASSLYRGVEAFF. This chain joins TRBV27 and TRBJ1-1; 7 positions agree with TRBD1. V was pared by 3 bases and J by 8 bases, with 6 bases of the junction left unmatched. Germline V gene sequence: CDR1 MNHEY, CDR2 SMNVEV (reference sequence). CDR3 length: 13 residues.

The chain links TRBV2 to TRBJ2-3; possible D gene TRBD2, 5 bases. V gave up 8 bases and J gave up 6 bases, with 9 bases separating them. Looked up from germline, CDR1 is SNHLY and CDR2 is FYNNEI. The CDR3 runs 11 residues. CDR3 region: CASGLLDTQYF. The CDR3 coding sequence is TGTGCCAGCGGACTGTTGGATACGCAGTATTTT.

The chain joins TRBV4-2 to TRBJ2-5; D unclear. The CDR3 extends over 14 amino acids. From germline, CDR1 is LGHNA and CDR2 YNFKEQ. Trimming shortened V by 0 bases and J by 5 bases, and 10 bases separated the two germline ends. CDR3 DNA: TGTGCCAGCAGCCAAGATAGGCAGAGGGAGACCCAGTACTTC. Amino acids: CASSQDRQRETQYF.

This chain links TRBV6-5 with TRBJ1-2; D is possibly TRBD1 (5 bases). V lost 1 base to trimming and J lost 8 bases, with 11 bases between them. CDR3 length: 13 residues. CDR1 is MNHEY, CDR2 SVGAGI, per germline. Written as DNA, the CDR3 is TGTGCCAGCAGTTACTTGCCCGCAGGGGGCTACACCTTC. Protein: CASSYLPAGGYTF.

V usage is TRBV5-4 and J usage is TRBJ2-2; D is undetermined. Germline V CDR1 and CDR2: SGHNT, YYREEE (reference sequence). The CDR3 is 13 amino acids. Trimming took 0 bases from V and 7 from J, leaving 7 bases between them. The CDR3, as DNA: TGTGCCAGCAGCTTGGGGGTGGGCGGGGAGCTGTTTTTT. This encodes CASSLGVGGELFF.

The V call is TRBV27, the J call TRBJ2-5; D is undetermined. The V end lost 5 bases, the J end lost 2 bases, and 9 bases lay between the germline ends. Germline CDR1 reads MNHEY; CDR2 reads SMNVEV (reference sequence). The CDR3 extends over 13 amino acids. In DNA form, the CDR3 reads TGTGCCAGCAGTCGGAGACTTCAAGAGACCCAGTACTTC. As protein: CASSRRLQETQYF.

This chain joins TRBV5-5 and TRBJ2-7; maybe TRBD1 (7 bases). The germline V gene encodes CDR1 SGHKS and CDR2 YYEKEE (reference sequence). The CDR3 contains 12 residues. V lost 4 bases and J 6 bases, leaving 11 bases between the germline ends. The CDR3 region has the DNA TGTGCCAGCAGCCTCAGGGGGGCCGAGCAGTACTTC. Encoded protein: CASSLRGAEQYF.

The chain combines TRBV11-2 with TRBJ2-3; D assignment may be TRBD1 or TRBD2 (6 bases each). Between the trimmed V and J ends, which lost 1 base and 5 bases, there was a span of 22 bases. The CDR3 spans 18 residues. Germline V gene lookup returns CDR1 SGHAT and CDR2 FQNNGV. The CDR3 region is CASSLVIGSGASGDTQYF. The CDR3 nucleotides are TGTGCCAGCAGCTTAGTTATAGGTTCGGGGGCGTCGGGAGATACGCAGTATTTT.

V is TRBV4-1 and J is TRBJ2-1, with D perhaps matching TRBD2 (6 bases). Germline CDR1 reads MGHRA; CDR2 reads YSYEKL. With 3 bases removed from V and 4 bases from J, the gap between germline ends came to 19 bases. The CDR3 is 17 residues long. The CDR3 sequence is CASSQGGGGGLYNEQFF. The CDR3 DNA reads TGCGCCAGCAGCCAGGGGGGTGGCGGCGGTTTATACAATGAGCAGTTCTTC.

This chain joins TRBV2 and TRBJ1-4, with 8 bases lining up with TRBD1. Trimming cost V 9 bases and J 4 bases; bases outside gene matches: 4. Germline V gene sequence: CDR1 SNHLY, CDR2 FYNNEI. The CDR3 contains 13 residues. As DNA, the CDR3 is TGTGCCAGGAAGGACAGGGTTAATGAAAAACTGTTTTTT. This codes for CARKDRVNEKLFF.

The chain carries TRBV7-6 and TRBJ2-3; D is perhaps TRBD2 (5 bases). Deletions cut 5 bases from V and 6 bases from J, with 12 bases between. The CDR3 is made up of 13 amino acids. The germline CDR1 and CDR2 sequences are SGHVS and FNYEAQ. CDR3 loop: CASSLKAADTQYF. CDR3 bases: TGTGCCAGCAGCCTGAAAGCGGCGGATACGCAGTATTTT.

In nucleotides, the CDR3 is TGTGCCAGCAGTCCCCCTGGCACTGAAGCTTTCTTT. This translates into CASSPPGTEAFF. V gene TRBV6-6 combines with J gene TRBJ1-1, with no clear D. Trimming stripped 5 bases from V and 4 bases from J, with 8 bases between. The germline gives CDR1 MNHNY, CDR2 SVGAGI (reference sequence). The CDR3 totals 12 residues.

This clone was detected once. The V call is TRBV7-9, the J call TRBJ2-7; D gene ambiguous. This CDR3 comprises 12 residues. Trimming pared 0 bases from V and 6 bases from J, leaving 6 bases between. Germline loops: CDR1 SEHNR, CDR2 FQNEAQ (reference sequence). The CDR3 region has the DNA TGTGCCAGCAGCTTAGCCGCGTCCGAGCAGTACTTC. Translation: CASSLAASEQYF.

The chain carries TRBV11-2 and TRBJ1-2; D call uncertain. Trimming left V 1 base short and J 1 base short, with 4 bases between. CDR3 size: 13 residues. Germline loops: CDR1 SGHAT, CDR2 FQNNGV. CDR3 bases: TGTGCCAGCAGCTTAGGCGGTAACTATGGCTACACCTTC. It yields the protein CASSLGGNYGYTF. Combining the CDR3 with reference TRBV11-2 and TRBJ1-2 gives the whole variable domain EAGVAQSPRYKIIEKRQSVAFWCNPISGHATLYWYQQILGQGPKLLIQFQNNGVVDDSQLPKDRFSAERLKGVDSTLKIQPAKLEDSAVYLCASSLGGNYGYTFGSGTRLTVV.

This clone has a single count. The chain uses TRBV13 and TRBJ2-5, with 9 bases that match TRBD2. This CDR3 is built from 16 residues. The ends lost 6 bases at V and 7 bases at J; junction bases unmatched: 15. CDR1 and CDR2 from the germline V gene are PRHDT and FYEKMQ (reference sequence). CDR3 amino acids: CASRQGGGGAVGTQYF. For the CDR3, the DNA is TGTGCCAGCAGGCAGGGAGGCGGGGGGGCCGTGGGGACCCAGTACTTC.

In the case of this clone: The junction differs from germline at one of its ends, possibly a read error. The rearrangement links TRBV7-8 to TRBJ2-2; maybe TRBD2 (6 bases). The germline V gene encodes CDR1 SGHVS and CDR2 FQNEAQ. The CDR3 consists of 13 residues. The CDR3 DNA follows: TGCGGCCTGGCTAGCGAGAACACCGGGGAGCTGTTTTTT. Amino acid sequence: CGLASENTGELFF.

This clone was picked up a small number of times. The chain carries TRBV4-3 and TRBJ1-2; TRBD1 matches 7 bases. J gave up 3 bases and V 0 bases, and 19 bases lay outside the gene matches. Germline V CDR1 and CDR2: LGHNA, YSLEER. The CDR3 is made up of 20 amino acids. DNA of the CDR3: TGCGCCAGCAGCCAAGACTTCCCGTTTTGGCACAGGGGAGCGGACTATGGCTACACCTTC. It encodes CASSQDFPFWHRGADYGYTF.

This chain joins TRBV5-6 and TRBJ2-3, with 7 bases matching TRBD1. The CDR3 spans 15 residues. V lost 4 bases, J lost 3 bases, and 8 bases stayed unmatched. Germline-derived CDR1 and CDR2 are SGHDT and YYEEEE. CDR3 DNA sequence: TGTGCCAGCAGCCGCAGGGGGATTGGGACAGATACGCAGTATTTT. Translating gives CASSRRGIGTDTQYF.

This clone came up many times. The J gene is TRBJ1-4, the V gene TRBV2; 8 nucleotides align to TRBD1. CDR3 length: 12 residues. Germline CDR1 SNHLY, CDR2 FYNNEI. The J segment lost 7 bases and the V segment lost 9 bases, leaving 4 bases of the junction unmatched. The DNA of the CDR3 is TGTGCCAGTCAGGGGGCCGGTGAAAAACTGTTTTTT. This encodes CASQGAGEKLFF. Together with reference TRBV2 and TRBJ1-4, the CDR3 gives the full variable domain: EPEVTQTPSHQVTQMGQEVILRCVPISNHLYFYWYRQILGQKVEFLVSFYNNEISEKSEIFDDQFSVERPDGSNFTLKIRSTKLEDSAMYFCASQGAGEKLFFGSGTQLSVL.

The rearrangement joins TRBV4-1 to TRBJ2-1, with TRBD2 matching 11 bases. The CDR3 length is 17 residues. Losses at the gene ends were 2 bases for V and 2 bases for J; bases not matched to a gene: 5. CDR1 MGHRA and CDR2 YSYEKL come from the germline V gene. The DNA of the CDR3 is TGCGCCAGCAGCCAACGACTAGCGGGGCTTACCTACAATGAGCAGTTCTTC. Translation: CASSQRLAGLTYNEQFF.

The genes are TRBV19 and TRBJ2-2, with unresolved D. Germline CDR1 reads LNHDA; CDR2 reads SQIVND (reference sequence). The CDR3 length is 13 residues. V shed 8 bases and J shed 6 bases, with 13 bases lying between them. The CDR3 DNA is TGTGCCAGTCACGGGTCCAACCCCGGGGAGCTGTTTTTT. Residues: CASHGSNPGELFF.

This clone was seen only a few times. The rearrangement joins TRBV28 to TRBJ1-4; D call uncertain. The V end lost 6 bases, the J end lost 7 bases, and 6 bases lay between the germline ends. Germline V gene lookup returns CDR1 MDHEN and CDR2 SYDVKM. The CDR3 has 11 amino acids. The CDR3 DNA is TGTGCCAGCAGGGTCGGTGAAAAACTGTTTTTT. Protein: CASRVGEKLFF.